The rows below give T cell receptor beta chains drawn from one sample of a study of blood T cells in healthy people across ages. Each CDR3 protein gets one entry after TCRdb re-called the 5' RACE reads with MiXCR. Seen here are about 900,000 distinct CDR3 sequences, around two thirds observed once, and the top ten hold 25% to 30%. The sequenced sample consisted of blood. The receptors were gathered from a man younger than 45 in good health. Each CDR3 is given with its conserved first and last residue. Fields, in order: D gene, clone size, J gene, V gene, CDR3 protein, CDR3 DNA. D genes are given only for firm matches. Size is stated for part of the rows, as once, few or many counts, or as a class when the clone is expanded.

D: .
size: few
J: TRBJ1-2
V: TRBV7-9
CDR3: CASSPPPPRWRTEIHGYTF
DNA: TGTGCCAGCAGCCCCCCCCCTCCCAGGTGGCGAACTGAAATCCATGGCTACACCTTC

D: .
size: .
J: TRBJ2-5
V: TRBV5-5
CDR3: CASSRGGPGTQYF
DNA: TGTGCCAGCAGTCGGGGTGGCCCGGGGACCCAGTACTTC

D: .
size: .
J: TRBJ2-2
V: TRBV27
CDR3: CASSTYRKGDTGELFF
DNA: TGTGCCAGCAGTACCTACAGGAAGGGGGACACCGGGGAGCTGTTTTTT

D: .
size: few
J: TRBJ2-3
V: TRBV4-2
CDR3: CATSDKNTDTQYF
DNA: TGTGCCACTTCGGACAAGAACACAGATACGCAGTATTTT

D: TRBD2
size: .
J: TRBJ2-3
V: TRBV2
CDR3: CASRSGLAGVTDTQYF
DNA: TGTGCCAGCAGGTCAGGACTAGCGGGGGTAACAGATACGCAGTATTTT

D: TRBD1
size: .
J: TRBJ1-1
V: TRBV29-1
CDR3: CSVGQGAGTEAFF
DNA: TGCAGCGTGGGACAGGGGGCAGGCACTGAAGCTTTCTTT

D: TRBD2
size: .
J: TRBJ2-3
V: TRBV7-2
CDR3: CASNYGAGGGDTQYF
DNA: TGTGCCAGCAACTACGGAGCGGGGGGTGGAGATACGCAGTATTTT

D: .
size: .
J: TRBJ2-5
V: TRBV2
CDR3: CASSEWGARETQYF
DNA: TGTGCCAGCAGTGAGTGGGGGGCTAGGGAGACCCAGTACTTC

D: TRBD1
size: .
J: TRBJ1-2
V: TRBV7-9
CDR3: CASSARQGRANYGYTF
DNA: TGTGCCAGCAGCGCCAGACAGGGAAGAGCGAACTATGGCTACACCTTC

D: TRBD2
size: .
J: TRBJ2-3
V: TRBV7-2
CDR3: CASSFTSGGYTDTQYF
DNA: TGTGCCAGCAGTTTTACTAGCGGGGGGTACACAGATACGCAGTATTTT

D: .
size: .
J: TRBJ1-1
V: TRBV7-2
CDR3: CASSLAHRRGTEAFF
DNA: TGTGCCAGCAGCTTAGCCCACAGGAGGGGCACTGAAGCTTTCTTT

D: .
size: .
J: TRBJ1-5
V: TRBV5-6
CDR3: CASSFTSNQPQHF
DNA: TGTGCCAGCAGCTTTACGAGCAATCAGCCCCAGCATTTT

D: TRBD2
size: .
J: TRBJ2-1
V: TRBV2
CDR3: CASPPGRAGVSYNEQFF
DNA: TGTGCCAGCCCCCCTGGTCGGGCGGGGGTCTCCTACAATGAGCAGTTCTTC

D: TRBD1
size: once
J: TRBJ2-7
V: TRBV20-1
CDR3: CSAKPTGVPYEQYF
DNA: TGCAGTGCTAAGCCGACAGGGGTCCCCTACGAGCAGTACTTC

D: TRBD1
size: .
J: TRBJ2-7
V: TRBV7-9
CDR3: CASSLADRGPDEQYF
DNA: TGTGCCAGCAGCTTAGCGGACAGGGGGCCGGACGAGCAGTACTTC

D: TRBD2
size: .
J: TRBJ2-7
V: TRBV7-3
CDR3: CASSGAGVGNEQYF
DNA: TGTGCCAGCAGCGGAGCGGGGGTTGGAAATGAGCAGTACTTC

D: .
size: .
J: TRBJ1-2
V: TRBV6-5
CDR3: CASSYSGGRGYTF
DNA: TGTGCCAGCAGTTACTCGGGGGGGCGAGGCTACACCTTC

D: .
size: .
J: TRBJ2-1
V: TRBV6-6
CDR3: CASSKPVGGPVNEQFF
DNA: TGTGCCAGCAGTAAGCCAGTGGGGGGGCCAGTCAATGAGCAGTTCTTC

D: TRBD1
size: few
J: TRBJ2-7
V: TRBV6-6
CDR3: CASGTVSSYEQYF
DNA: TGTGCCAGTGGGACAGTTTCGTCCTACGAGCAGTACTTC

D: TRBD2
size: many
J: TRBJ2-4
V: TRBV7-3
CDR3: CASSFGGNLAKNIQYF
DNA: TGTGCCAGCAGCTTCGGGGGGAATCTAGCCAAAAACATTCAGTACTTC

D: .
size: .
J: TRBJ2-7
V: TRBV25-1
CDR3: CASEQTDSYEQYF
DNA: TGTGCCAGTGAACAGACAGACTCCTACGAGCAGTACTTC

D: .
size: .
J: TRBJ2-1
V: TRBV2
CDR3: CASQVGSIYNEQFF
DNA: TGTGCCAGCCAAGTCGGTTCCATTTACAATGAGCAGTTCTTC

D: .
size: .
J: TRBJ2-7
V: TRBV7-3
CDR3: CASSLSPGPYEQYF
DNA: TGTGCCAGCAGCTTAAGCCCCGGCCCCTACGAGCAGTACTTC

D: TRBD1
size: few
J: TRBJ2-2
V: TRBV12-3/TRBV12-4
CDR3: CASSSGGTGELFF
DNA: TGTGCCAGCAGTTCAGGGGGCACCGGGGAGCTGTTTTTT

D: TRBD1
size: .
J: TRBJ1-6
V: TRBV29-1
CDR3: CSAKSGTGDSPLHF
DNA: TGCAGCGCGAAGTCCGGGACAGGGGATTCACCCCTCCACTTT

D: TRBD2
size: .
J: TRBJ2-7
V: TRBV9
CDR3: CASSGYGTNLYERYF
DNA: TGTGCCAGCAGCGGCTACGGGACTAACCTTTACGAGCGGTACTTC

D: TRBD1
size: .
J: TRBJ1-2
V: TRBV7-3
CDR3: CASSPGTGVNGYTF
DNA: TGTGCCAGCAGCCCGGGGACAGGGGTTAACGGCTACACCTTC

D: .
size: many
J: TRBJ1-6
V: TRBV12-3/TRBV12-4
CDR3: CASSLLRDSPLHF
DNA: TGTGCCAGCAGTTTATTAAGGGATTCACCCCTCCACTTT

D: .
size: few
J: TRBJ2-1
V: TRBV29-1
CDR3: CSVYRDEQFF
DNA: TGCAGCGTGTACAGAGATGAGCAGTTCTTC

D: TRBD2
size: many
J: TRBJ2-5
V: TRBV20-1
CDR3: CSARDLLAGDIETQYF
DNA: TGCAGTGCTAGAGATCTTCTAGCGGGGGATATCGAGACCCAGTACTTC

D: .
size: .
J: TRBJ1-5
V: TRBV18
CDR3: CASSTTVRQPQHF
DNA: TGTGCCAGCTCAACGACAGTACGGCAGCCCCAGCATTTT

D: .
size: .
J: TRBJ2-5
V: TRBV4-3
CDR3: CASSQVDGVGETQYF
DNA: TGCGCCAGCAGCCAAGTTGACGGGGTGGGGGAGACCCAGTACTTC

D: .
size: .
J: TRBJ2-7
V: TRBV7-3
CDR3: CASSFSPGSGRSEQYF
DNA: TGTGCCAGCAGCTTTTCCCCCGGTAGCGGTCGGTCCGAGCAGTACTTC

D: TRBD1
size: few
J: TRBJ1-4
V: TRBV29-1
CDR3: CSVKTGEEKLFF
DNA: TGCAGCGTAAAGACAGGGGAGGAAAAACTGTTTTTT

D: .
size: few
J: TRBJ2-3
V: TRBV4-2
CDR3: CASSSRQTVFTDTQYF
DNA: TGTGCCAGCAGCTCTCGCCAGACGGTATTCACAGATACGCAGTATTTT

D: .
size: few
J: TRBJ1-1
V: TRBV12-3/TRBV12-4
CDR3: CASSPWGTEAFF
DNA: TGTGCCAGCAGTCCCTGGGGTACTGAAGCTTTCTTT

D: .
size: .
J: TRBJ1-4
V: TRBV10-3
CDR3: CAISESGGAGNEKLFF
DNA: TGTGCCATCAGTGAGTCGGGAGGGGCTGGCAATGAAAAACTGTTTTTT

D: .
size: .
J: TRBJ1-2
V: TRBV3-1
CDR3: CASRGIGGNGYTF
DNA: TGTGCCAGCAGGGGGATCGGGGGCAATGGCTACACCTTC

D: .
size: .
J: TRBJ2-6
V: TRBV5-1
CDR3: CASSLEGHSGANVLTF
DNA: TGCGCCAGCAGCTTGGAAGGACACTCTGGGGCCAACGTCCTGACTTTC

D: .
size: .
J: TRBJ1-5
V: TRBV4-3
CDR3: CASSQGRYNQPQHF
DNA: TGCGCCAGCAGCCAAGGCAGATACAATCAGCCCCAGCATTTT

D: .
size: .
J: TRBJ2-1
V: TRBV9
CDR3: CASSKGVPGYNEQFF
DNA: TGTGCCAGCAGTAAGGGGGTCCCTGGCTACAATGAGCAGTTCTTC

D: TRBD2
size: .
J: TRBJ2-1
V: TRBV5-1
CDR3: CASSQSGRVSWEQFF
DNA: TGCGCCAGCAGTCAGAGCGGGAGGGTCTCCTGGGAGCAGTTCTTC